The 18 T cell receptor beta chains listed next were all sequenced from one sample in a study of response to subunit inactivated influenza vaccine. MiXCR, applied by TCRdb to the RT-PCR reads, yields one record per CDR3 protein. Among 500,000 to 550,000 distinct CDR3 sequences, roughly 7.9% were seen once, and the ten largest hold under 15%. The sample in question was PBMCs from blood, obtained 23 to 25 months after vaccination. These receptor sequences come from a man aged 50-75 years who received an inactivated influenza vaccine.

This clonotype appeared many times. The rearrangement links TRBV4-2 to TRBJ2-7; D possibly corresponds to TRBD2 (6 bases). V was cut by 1 base and J by 1 base, with 14 bases left in between. The CDR3 is made up of 16 amino acids. CDR1 is LGHNA and CDR2 is YNFKEQ in the germline V gene. The CDR3 here is CASSQAWREGSYEQYF. CDR3 DNA sequence: TGTGCCAGCAGCCAAGCTTGGAGGGAAGGATCCTACGAGCAGTACTTC.

The chain joins TRBV9 to TRBJ2-1; 9 bases are shared with TRBD1. CDR3 length equals 15 residues. V lost 4 bases to trimming and J lost 3 bases; unmatched junction nucleotides: 5. The V gene's germline CDR1 is SGDLS and CDR2 YYNGEE. CDR3 coding DNA: TGTGCCAGCAGCCCACAGGGGGCAAACTACAATGAGCAGTTCTTC. This sequence encodes CASSPQGANYNEQFF.

V is TRBV11-2 and J is TRBJ2-1, with 11 bases that match TRBD2. The CDR3 contains 17 residues. The V and J ends lost 1 base and 9 bases, in that order; junction bases with no gene match: 11. Germline lookup yields CDR1 SGHAT and CDR2 FQNNGV. The CDR3 nucleotides read TGTGCCAGCAGCTTAGGTGGTTCGGGACTAGCGGTGAGTGAGCAGTTCTTC. The encoded protein is CASSLGGSGLAVSEQFF.

The chain uses TRBV4-2 and TRBJ2-2; tentative D call: TRBD2 (5 bases). The CDR3 runs to 17 residues. Trimming shortened V by 0 bases and J by 5 bases, and 16 bases separated the two germline ends. The germline V gene encodes CDR1 LGHNA and CDR2 YNFKEQ. The chain's CDR3 is CASSQDLGSAVTGELFF. The CDR3 DNA follows: TGTGCCAGCAGCCAAGATCTCGGTAGCGCGGTTACCGGGGAGCTGTTTTTT.

This clonotype was seen more than once but under ten times. This sequence joins TRBV7-2 and TRBJ2-1; 8 nucleotides line up with TRBD2. V gave up 1 base and J gave up 7 bases; unmatched junction bases: 6. Looked up from germline, CDR1 is SGHTA and CDR2 is FQGNSA. There are 15 residues in the CDR3. In DNA form, the CDR3 reads TGTGCCAGCAGCTTAGTGGGACTAGGGCCTAATGAGCAGTTCTTC. Residues: CASSLVGLGPNEQFF.

This chain joins TRBV5-1 and TRBJ1-1; 7 bases agree with TRBD1. Unmatched junction bases numbered 12, after V lost 4 bases and J lost 0 bases. The length of the CDR3 is 17 residues. CDR1 and CDR2 from the germline V gene are SGHRS and YFSETQ. This CDR3 reads CASSVAPTGILNTEAFF. The CDR3, as DNA: TGCGCCAGCAGCGTGGCCCCGACAGGGATTCTGAACACTGAAGCTTTCTTT.

This clonotype came up a few times. The chain links TRBV20-1 to TRBJ2-2; the D is unclear. The CDR3 loop spans 14 amino acids. The germline V gene encodes CDR1 DFQATT and CDR2 SNEGSKA (reference sequence). Trimming cost V 5 bases and J 1 base, with 11 bases left between them. CDR3 sequence (DNA): TGCAGTGCTCCTATTCGAGGGAACACCGGGGAGCTGTTTTTT. This codes for CSAPIRGNTGELFF.

This chain connects TRBV7-2 to TRBJ2-5, with D possibly matching TRBD2 (6 bases). From germline, CDR1 is SGHTA and CDR2 FQGNSA. With 0 bases removed from V and 4 bases from J, the gap between germline ends came to 9 bases. This CDR3 comprises 14 residues. CDR3 in amino acids: CASSLAPGAETQYF. The CDR3 DNA is TGTGCCAGCAGCTTAGCCCCGGGAGCAGAGACCCAGTACTTC.

This clonotype was picked up a small number of times. This chain links TRBV9 with TRBJ2-7; D gene ambiguous. The CDR3 extends over 13 amino acids. Trimming pared 0 bases from V and 7 bases from J, leaving 11 bases between. The germline V gene has CDR1 SGDLS and CDR2 YYNGEE. CDR3 loop: CASSVDPRGEQYF. The CDR3 DNA reads TGTGCCAGCAGCGTAGATCCGCGTGGGGAGCAGTACTTC.

J is TRBJ2-7 and V is TRBV20-1; 9 nucleotides agree with TRBD2. J gave up 3 bases and V 6 bases, and 12 bases lay outside the gene matches. CDR3 length equals 15 residues. CDR1 is DFQATT and CDR2 is SNEGSKA in the germline V gene (reference sequence). The CDR3 nucleotides are TGCAGTGCCCAGAGGGGTTTTAGCGGGGGCTACGAGCAGTACTTC. Its protein is CSAQRGFSGGYEQYF.

This clonotype was seen a few times. This chain connects TRBV7-2 to TRBJ2-7; 13 bases are a match to TRBD2. V lost 4 bases to trimming and J lost 2 bases; unmatched junction nucleotides: 8. This CDR3 comprises 17 residues. Per the germline V gene, CDR1 is SGHTA and CDR2 is FQGNSA. The CDR3 nucleotides read TGTGCCAGCAGCTCTCCCGGGACTAGCGGGGTTCCCTACGAGCAGTACTTC. Translating gives CASSSPGTSGVPYEQYF.

In its sample, this clonotype was seen a few times. The gene calls are TRBV7-8 and TRBJ2-1; the match to TRBD2 covers 9 bases. This CDR3 has 16 residues. V trimming: 4 bases; J trimming: 9 bases; junction bases outside the gene matches: 13. Germline V gives CDR1 SGHVS, CDR2 FQNEAQ. The CDR3 here is CASSYQGAGGLFEQFF. The CDR3 nucleotides read TGTGCCAGCAGCTACCAAGGGGCGGGGGGGCTTTTTGAGCAGTTCTTC.

The rearrangement joins TRBV18 to TRBJ2-7; no clear D gene. The CDR3 runs to 13 residues. Germline loops: CDR1 KGHSH, CDR2 LQKENI. V lost 6 bases, J lost 5 bases, and 14 bases lay in between. Written as DNA, the CDR3 is TGTGCCAGCTCCCCCTCTGTCTTCCACGAGCAGTACTTC. It translates to CASSPSVFHEQYF.

The CDR3 DNA reads TGTGCCAGCAGTCCAACCAATTTGGGTGTGGAGCAGTACTTC. It codes for CASSPTNLGVEQYF. The chain uses TRBV27 and TRBJ2-7; D is unresolved. Trimming stripped 5 bases from V and 7 bases from J, with 18 bases between. The CDR3 has 14 amino acids. Germline V gene lookup returns CDR1 MNHEY and CDR2 SMNVEV (reference sequence).

This clonotype was seen many times. The rearrangement joins TRBV7-9 to TRBJ2-1; no clear D. Germline-derived CDR1 and CDR2 are SEHNR and FQNEAQ (reference sequence). Trimming shortened V by 0 bases and J by 8 bases, and 14 bases separated the two germline ends. This CDR3 is 15 amino acids long. The CDR3 coding sequence is TGTGCCAGCAGCTTAGCAGCTCTCGTCCTGGATGAGCAGTTCTTC. Translating gives CASSLAALVLDEQFF.

The rearrangement links TRBV12-3 or TRBV12-4 to TRBJ2-7; possible D gene TRBD1, 6 bases. V was trimmed by 5 bases and J by 0 bases, leaving 11 bases between them. This CDR3 has 14 amino acids. The CDR3 loop reads CASSQGSSSYEQYF. The CDR3 bases are TGTGCCAGCAGTCAGGGGTCTAGCTCCTACGAGCAGTACTTC.

This clonotype appeared many times. CDR3 amino acids: CASSYRGNEQFF. The DNA for the CDR3 is TGTGCCAGCAGCTATAGGGGGAATGAGCAGTTCTTC. The chain carries TRBV7-2 and TRBJ2-1; perhaps TRBD1 as D (6 bases). V dropped 4 bases and J dropped 7 bases, with 8 bases sitting between them. Germline V gene lookup returns CDR1 SGHTA and CDR2 FQGNSA. This CDR3 is 12 amino acids long.

Ten or more counts support this clonotype. J is TRBJ2-1 and V is TRBV21-1; TRBD2 is the table's D call and was not checked against the DNA. TRBV21-1 constitutes a pseudogene. The CDR3 covers 15 residues. CDR3 in amino acids: CASRIKRGGNNEQFF. The CDR3 nucleotides read TGTGCCAGCAGAATAAAGCGGGGGGGAAACAATGAGCAGTTCTTC.